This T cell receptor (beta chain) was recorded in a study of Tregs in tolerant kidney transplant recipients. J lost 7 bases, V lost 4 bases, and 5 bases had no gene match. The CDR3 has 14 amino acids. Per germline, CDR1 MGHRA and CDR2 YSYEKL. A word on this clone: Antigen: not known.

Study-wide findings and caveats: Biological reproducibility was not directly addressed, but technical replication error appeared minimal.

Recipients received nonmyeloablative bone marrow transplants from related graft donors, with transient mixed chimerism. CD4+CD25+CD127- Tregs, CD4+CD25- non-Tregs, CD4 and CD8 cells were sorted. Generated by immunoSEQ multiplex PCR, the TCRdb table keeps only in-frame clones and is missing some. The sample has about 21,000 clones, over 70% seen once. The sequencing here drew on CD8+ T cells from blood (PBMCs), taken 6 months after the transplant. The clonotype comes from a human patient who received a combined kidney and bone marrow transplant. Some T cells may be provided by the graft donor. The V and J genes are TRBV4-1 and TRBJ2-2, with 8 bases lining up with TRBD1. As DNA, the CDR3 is TGCGCCAGCAGCCCGGGACAGGCCGTCGGGGAGCTGTTTTTT. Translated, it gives CASSPGQAVGELFF.